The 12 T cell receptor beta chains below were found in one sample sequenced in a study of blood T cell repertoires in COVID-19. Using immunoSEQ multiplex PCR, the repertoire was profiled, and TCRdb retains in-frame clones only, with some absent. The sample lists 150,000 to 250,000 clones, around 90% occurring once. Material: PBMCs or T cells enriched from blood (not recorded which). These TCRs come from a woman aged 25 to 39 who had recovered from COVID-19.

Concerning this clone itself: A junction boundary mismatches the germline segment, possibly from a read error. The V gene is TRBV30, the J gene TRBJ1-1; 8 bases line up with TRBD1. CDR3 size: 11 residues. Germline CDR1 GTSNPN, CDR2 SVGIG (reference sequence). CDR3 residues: CAWSVDRAAIF. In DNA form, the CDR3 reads TGTGCCTGGAGTGTGGACAGGGCGGCGATCTTT.

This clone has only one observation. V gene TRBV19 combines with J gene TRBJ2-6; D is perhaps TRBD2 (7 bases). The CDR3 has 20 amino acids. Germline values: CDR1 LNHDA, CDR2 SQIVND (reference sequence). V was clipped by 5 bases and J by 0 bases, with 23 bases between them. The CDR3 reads CASSLRTSMGGPSGANVLTF. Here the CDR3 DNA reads TGTGCCAGTAGTCTACGAACGTCTATGGGGGGGCCCTCTGGGGCCAACGTCCTGACTTTC.

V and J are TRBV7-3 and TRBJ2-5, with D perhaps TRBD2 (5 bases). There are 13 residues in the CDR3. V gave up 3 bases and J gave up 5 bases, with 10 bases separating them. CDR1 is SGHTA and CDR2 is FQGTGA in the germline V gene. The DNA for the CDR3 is TGTGCCAGCAGCTTTGGAGGAAGGGAGACCCAGTACTTC. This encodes CASSFGGRETQYF.

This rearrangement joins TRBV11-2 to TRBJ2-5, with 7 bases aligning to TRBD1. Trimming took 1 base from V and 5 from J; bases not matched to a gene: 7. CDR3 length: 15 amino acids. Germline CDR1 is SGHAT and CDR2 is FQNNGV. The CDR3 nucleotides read TGTGCCAGCAGCTTAGCCCCCGGGACAGTCGAGACCCAGTACTTC. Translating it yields CASSLAPGTVETQYF.

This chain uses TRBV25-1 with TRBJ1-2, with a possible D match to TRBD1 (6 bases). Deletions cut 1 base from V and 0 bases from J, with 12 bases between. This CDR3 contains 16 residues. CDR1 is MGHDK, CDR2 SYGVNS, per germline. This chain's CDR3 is CASSESSRTANYGYTF. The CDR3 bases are TGTGCCAGCAGTGAATCGTCTCGGACAGCTAACTATGGCTACACCTTC.

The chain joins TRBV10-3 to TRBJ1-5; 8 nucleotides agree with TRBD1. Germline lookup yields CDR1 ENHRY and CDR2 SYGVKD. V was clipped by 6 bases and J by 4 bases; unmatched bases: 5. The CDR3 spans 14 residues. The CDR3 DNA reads TGTGCCATCAGGCCAGGGGGCTTAAATCAGCCCCAGCATTTT. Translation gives CAIRPGGLNQPQHF.

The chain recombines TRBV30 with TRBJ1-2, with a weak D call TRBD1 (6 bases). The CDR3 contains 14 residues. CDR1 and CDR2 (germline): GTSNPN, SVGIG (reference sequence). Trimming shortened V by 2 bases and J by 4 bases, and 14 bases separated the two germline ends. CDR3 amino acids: CAWSRPGVAYGYTF. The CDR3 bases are TGTGCCTGGAGTCGACCAGGGGTGGCCTATGGCTACACCTTC.

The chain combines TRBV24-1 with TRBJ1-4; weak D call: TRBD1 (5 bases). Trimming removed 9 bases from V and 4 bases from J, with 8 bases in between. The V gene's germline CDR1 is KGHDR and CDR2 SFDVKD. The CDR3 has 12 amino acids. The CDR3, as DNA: TGTGCCACCTTTACAGGTAATGAAAAACTGTTTTTT. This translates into CATFTGNEKLFF.

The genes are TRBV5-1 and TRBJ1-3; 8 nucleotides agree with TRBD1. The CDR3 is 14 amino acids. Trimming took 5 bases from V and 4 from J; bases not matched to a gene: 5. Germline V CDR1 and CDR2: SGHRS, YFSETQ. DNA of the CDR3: TGCGCCAGCAGTCCTCGGGACAGGGGAAACACCATATATTTT. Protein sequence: CASSPRDRGNTIYF.

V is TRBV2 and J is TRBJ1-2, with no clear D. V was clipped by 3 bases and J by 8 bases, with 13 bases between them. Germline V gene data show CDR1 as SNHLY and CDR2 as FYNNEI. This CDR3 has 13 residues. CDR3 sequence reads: CASSDAGFGGYTF. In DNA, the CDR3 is TGTGCCAGCAGTGACGCAGGCTTCGGCGGCTACACCTTC.

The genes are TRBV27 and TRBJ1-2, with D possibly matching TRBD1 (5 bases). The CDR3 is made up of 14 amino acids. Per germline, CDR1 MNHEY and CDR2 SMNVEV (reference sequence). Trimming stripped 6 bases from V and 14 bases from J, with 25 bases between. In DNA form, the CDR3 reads TGTGCCAGCAGCCCTGGGGCAGCCCCACCCGAAGTGACCTTC. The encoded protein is CASSPGAAPPEVTF.

The CDR3 is CASSPLQGLSTEAFF. The CDR3 DNA reads as TGTGCCAGCTCACCCCTCCAGGGGCTGAGCACTGAAGCTTTCTTT. This chain uses TRBV18 with TRBJ1-1, with a weak D call TRBD1 (6 bases). The germline V gene encodes CDR1 KGHSH and CDR2 LQKENI. Trimming took 3 bases from V and 4 from J, leaving 15 bases between them. The CDR3 is made up of 15 amino acids.